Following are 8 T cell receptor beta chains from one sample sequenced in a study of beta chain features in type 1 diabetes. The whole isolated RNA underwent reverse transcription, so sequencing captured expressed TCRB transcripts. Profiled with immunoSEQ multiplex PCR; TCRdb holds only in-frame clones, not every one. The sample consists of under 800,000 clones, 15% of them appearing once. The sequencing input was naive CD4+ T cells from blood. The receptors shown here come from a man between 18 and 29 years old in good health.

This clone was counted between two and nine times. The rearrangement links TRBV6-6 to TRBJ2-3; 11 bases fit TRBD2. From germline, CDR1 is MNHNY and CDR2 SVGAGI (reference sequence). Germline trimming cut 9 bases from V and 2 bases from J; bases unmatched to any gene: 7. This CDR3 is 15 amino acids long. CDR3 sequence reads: CARSLAGDHTDTQYF. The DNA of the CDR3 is TGTGCCAGGTCACTAGCGGGGGACCACACAGATACGCAGTATTTT.

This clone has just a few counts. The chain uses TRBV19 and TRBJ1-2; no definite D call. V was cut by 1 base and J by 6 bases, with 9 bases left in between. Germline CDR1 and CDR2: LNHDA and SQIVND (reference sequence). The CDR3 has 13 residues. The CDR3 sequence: CASSIASGNGYTF. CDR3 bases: TGTGCCAGTAGTATAGCGTCGGGCAATGGCTACACCTTC.

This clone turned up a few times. CDR3 nucleotide sequence: TGTGCCAGCAGCTTAGCAGGGGGCGAAGGCTACACCTTC. This codes for CASSLAGGEGYTF. The chain carries TRBV7-2 and TRBJ1-2; 7 nucleotides line up with TRBD1. The CDR3 consists of 13 residues. Germline loops: CDR1 SGHTA, CDR2 FQGNSA. Losses at the gene ends were 0 bases for V and 8 bases for J; bases not matched to a gene: 3. The whole variable domain, remainder taken from reference TRBV7-2 and TRBJ1-2, is GAGVSQSPSNKVTEKGKDVELRCDPISGHTALYWYRQSLGQGLEFLIYFQGNSAPDKSGLPSDRFSAERTGGSVSTLTIQRTQQEDSAVYLCASSLAGGEGYTFGSGTRLTVV.

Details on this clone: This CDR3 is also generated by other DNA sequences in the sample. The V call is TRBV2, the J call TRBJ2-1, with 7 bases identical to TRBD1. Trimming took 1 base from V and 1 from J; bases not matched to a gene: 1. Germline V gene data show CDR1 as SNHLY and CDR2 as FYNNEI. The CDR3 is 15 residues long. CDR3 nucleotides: TGTGCCAGCAGTGAAGAGGGGGCATCCTACAATGAGCAGTTCTTC. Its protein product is CASSEEGASYNEQFF.

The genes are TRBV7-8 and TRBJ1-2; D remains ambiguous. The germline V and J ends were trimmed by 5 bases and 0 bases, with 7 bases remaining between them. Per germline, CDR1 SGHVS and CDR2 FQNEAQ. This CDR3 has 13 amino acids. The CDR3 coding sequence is TGTGCCAGCAGCCCGAAAGCTAACTATGGCTACACCTTC. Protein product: CASSPKANYGYTF.

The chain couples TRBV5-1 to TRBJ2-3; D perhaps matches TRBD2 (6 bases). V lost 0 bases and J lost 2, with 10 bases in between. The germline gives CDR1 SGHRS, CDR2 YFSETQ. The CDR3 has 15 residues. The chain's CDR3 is CASSLAGAPTDTQYF. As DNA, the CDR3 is TGCGCCAGCAGCTTGGCGGGAGCCCCCACAGATACGCAGTATTTT.

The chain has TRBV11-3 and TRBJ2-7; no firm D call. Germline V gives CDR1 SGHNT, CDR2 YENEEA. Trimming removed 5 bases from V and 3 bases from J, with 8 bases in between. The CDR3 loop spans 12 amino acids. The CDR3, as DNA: TGTGCCAGCAGCCAATCGGGCTACGAGCAGTACTTC. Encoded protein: CASSQSGYEQYF.

The CDR3 DNA reads as TGTGCCAGCAGGTCTACTTGGGACAATGAGCAGTTCTTC. Its protein product is CASRSTWDNEQFF. This rearrangement joins TRBV5-4 to TRBJ2-1; D is ambiguous. The CDR3 extends over 13 amino acids. Germline CDR1 SGHNT, CDR2 YYREEE (reference sequence). V lost 5 bases and J 5 bases, leaving 11 bases between the germline ends.